The clone carrying this TCR beta chain was observed many times. What it binds is unknown. V was trimmed by 5 bases and J by 4 bases, leaving 9 bases between them. The CDR3 has 13 amino acids. The germline CDR1 and CDR2 sequences are MDHEN and SYDVKM. The entry originates in a study of shared clonotypes between healthy human individuals. Broader study findings: Naive subsets generally had larger estimated richness than memory subsets. Shared across several donors were around 5% of the naive CD4 clonotypes.

For each subset, genomic DNA was distributed in equal portions over several immunoSEQ plates. TCRdb's table, derived via immunoSEQ multiplex PCR, lists solely in-frame clones and lacks some. The sample has 650,000 to 750,000 clones; roughly 78% are singletons. This clonotype was sampled from a woman in her thirties in good health. The chain uses TRBV28 and TRBJ1-3; no reliable D call. Specimen: memory CD4+ T cells sorted from blood. Subset meaning: CD45RA-negative fraction. CDR3 DNA: TGTGCCAGCAGTACAATGCCCGGAAACACCATATATTTT. Translating it yields CASSTMPGNTIYF. Using reference TRBV28 and TRBJ1-3 for the parts outside the CDR3, the full variable domain is DVKVTQSSRYLVKRTGEKVFLECVQDMDHENMFWYRQDPGLGLRLIYFSYDVKMKEKGDIPEGYSVSREKKERFSLILESASTNQTSMYLCASSTMPGNTIYFGEGSWLTVV.